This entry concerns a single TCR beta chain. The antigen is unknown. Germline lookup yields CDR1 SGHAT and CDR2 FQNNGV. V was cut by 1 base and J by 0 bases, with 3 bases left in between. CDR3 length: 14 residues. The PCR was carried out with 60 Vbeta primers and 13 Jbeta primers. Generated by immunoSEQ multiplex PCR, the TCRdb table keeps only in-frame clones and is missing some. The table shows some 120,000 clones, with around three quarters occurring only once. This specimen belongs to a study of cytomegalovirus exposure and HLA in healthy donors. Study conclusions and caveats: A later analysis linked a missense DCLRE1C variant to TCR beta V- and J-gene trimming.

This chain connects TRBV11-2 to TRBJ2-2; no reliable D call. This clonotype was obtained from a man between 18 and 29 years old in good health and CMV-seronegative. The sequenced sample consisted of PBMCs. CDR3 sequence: CASSLGANTGELFF. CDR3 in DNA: TGTGCCAGCAGCTTAGGCGCGAACACCGGGGAGCTGTTTTTT.